This TCR beta chain was found in a study of blood T cell repertoires in COVID-19. Study summary: T cells, B-cell-depleted T cells, or PBMCs supplied cDNA or gDNA.

Per the study methods: By means of reference gene primer amplification, nucleated cell counts were estimated. Produced via immunoSEQ multiplex PCR; TCRdb's table is partial and in-frame only. The D gene and trimming were derived from the DNA, and the V and J assignments and clone size from that table. The sample carries roughly 120,000 clones, 85% to 90% recorded once. Trimming took 5 bases from V and 2 from J, leaving 9 bases between them. Germline V gives CDR1 SGHVS, CDR2 FQNEAQ. The CDR3 totals 14 residues. Sequences were obtained from peripheral blood. This chain joins TRBV7-8 and TRBJ2-2; D might be TRBD1 (6 bases). The clonotype originates from a man aged 80 or over with acute or convalescent COVID-19. In DNA, the CDR3 is TGTGCCAGCAGCACCGGGACAAACACCGGGGAGCTGTTTTTT. Translation: CASSTGTNTGELFF.